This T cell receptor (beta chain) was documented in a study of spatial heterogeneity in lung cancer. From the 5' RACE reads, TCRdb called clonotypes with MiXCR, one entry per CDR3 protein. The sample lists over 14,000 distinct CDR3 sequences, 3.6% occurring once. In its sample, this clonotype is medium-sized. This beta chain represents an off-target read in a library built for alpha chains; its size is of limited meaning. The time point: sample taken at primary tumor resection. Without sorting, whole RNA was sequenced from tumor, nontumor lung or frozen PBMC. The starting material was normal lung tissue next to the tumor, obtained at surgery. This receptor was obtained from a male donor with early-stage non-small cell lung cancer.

CDR3 DNA: TGTGCCAGCAGTTCGACCCCGAACTCCTACGAGCAGTACTTC. Translated, it gives CASSSTPNSYEQYF. The chain combines TRBV28 with TRBJ2-7; no firm D call. The V end was cut by 4 bases, the J end by 0 bases, with 10 bases between. In germline, CDR1 is MDHEN, CDR2 SYDVKM. CDR3 length: 14 amino acids. Full variable domain (remainder filled in from reference TRBV28 and TRBJ2-7): DVKVTQSSRYLVKRTGEKVFLECVQDMDHENMFWYRQDPGLGLRLIYFSYDVKMKEKGDIPEGYSVSREKKERFSLILESASTNQTSMYLCASSSTPNSYEQYFGPGTRLTVT.